The present T cell receptor beta chain was sequenced within a study of control samples from healthy donors and cancer patients. Clones were sequenced by immunoSEQ multiplex PCR, and TCRdb holds only the in-frame ones, with some missing. The sample has some 130,000 clones; around 90% are singletons. The CDR3 loop spans 12 amino acids. Germline V lookup: CDR1 SNHLY, CDR2 FYNNEI. V gave up 10 bases and J gave up 9 bases, with 16 bases separating them. This sequence joins TRBV2 and TRBJ2-1; D could derive from TRBD1 or TRBD2 (5 bases each). The sequencing sample was made of blood. The origin of this receptor is a man aged 18 to 29 in good health. CDR3 nucleotide sequence: TGTGCCATCCAGGGACCCTTTATTGAGCAGTTCTTC. This translates into CAIQGPFIEQFF.